This entry features one T cell receptor beta chain sequence. The source of the sample is a study of cytomegalovirus exposure and HLA in healthy donors. A multiplex PCR was run with 60 Vbeta primers and 13 Jbeta primers. Measured with immunoSEQ multiplex PCR; TCRdb has only the in-frame clones, and not every one. The data show about 6,600 clones, roughly half seen once. From germline, CDR1 is GTSNPN and CDR2 SVGIG (reference sequence). V lost 3 bases, J lost 10 bases, and 19 bases lay in between. CDR3 length equals 14 residues. Sequences were obtained from PBMCs. The chain has TRBV30 and TRBJ2-1, with D perhaps matching TRBD1 (6 bases). The TCR sequence derives from a man aged 25 to 40 in good health and CMV-seropositive. The CDR3 DNA is TGTGCCTGGAGCGTACTCGTGGGGGCATGGGAGCAGTTCTTC. Its protein is CAWSVLVGAWEQFF.